This T cell receptor (beta chain) was obtained from a study of T cell responses to AZD1222 COVID-19 vaccine. Sequencing was performed with immunoSEQ multiplex PCR; in TCRdb, only in-frame clones are kept and a portion is missing. The table has approximately 110,000 clones, about 92% seen once. The germline V gene has CDR1 LNHDA and CDR2 SQIVND (reference sequence). V shed 10 bases and J shed 3 bases, with 14 bases lying between them. This CDR3 is 13 amino acids long. Sequenced material: peripheral blood, taken on day 0 of AZD1222 vaccination. V gene TRBV19 combines with J gene TRBJ2-3; perhaps D is TRBD1 or TRBD2 (6 bases each). The receptor was isolated from an adult in good health. CDR3 in amino acids: CATKGGGTDTQYF. The CDR3 region has the DNA TGTGCCACCAAGGGGGGAGGAACAGATACGCAGTATTTT.